The sequence of this TCR beta chain was determined in a study of molecular identifiers for immune sequencing clone quantification. Study summary: For replicates, RNA isolated from about 19,000 or 110,000 naive CD8 cells was divided into five portions, of which four were sequenced.

The germline gives CDR1 SGHAT, CDR2 FQNNGV. The CDR3 contains 21 residues. The V gene end was trimmed by 2 bases and the J gene end by 1 base; junction bases not matched to a gene: 13. TCRdb re-analysed the PCR reads in MiXCR, keeping a single row per CDR3 protein. The sample records about 70,000 distinct CDR3 sequences, approximately 17% being singletons. This clonotype was recorded many times. The gene calls are TRBV11-2 and TRBJ2-1; TRBD2 matches at 14 bases. This receptor was obtained from a human donor in good health. Some libraries in this study had Jurkat cell RNA spiked in. What was sequenced was naive CD8+ T cells from blood, with Jurkat cell RNA spiked in. The subset is: FACS-sorted CD8+CD4-CCR7+CD45RA+ naive T cells. Here the CDR3 DNA reads TGTGCCAGCAGCTTACCTCCCCGACTAGCGGGAGGGCGAACTTCCTACAATGAGCAGTTCTTC. This encodes CASSLPPRLAGGRTSYNEQFF.